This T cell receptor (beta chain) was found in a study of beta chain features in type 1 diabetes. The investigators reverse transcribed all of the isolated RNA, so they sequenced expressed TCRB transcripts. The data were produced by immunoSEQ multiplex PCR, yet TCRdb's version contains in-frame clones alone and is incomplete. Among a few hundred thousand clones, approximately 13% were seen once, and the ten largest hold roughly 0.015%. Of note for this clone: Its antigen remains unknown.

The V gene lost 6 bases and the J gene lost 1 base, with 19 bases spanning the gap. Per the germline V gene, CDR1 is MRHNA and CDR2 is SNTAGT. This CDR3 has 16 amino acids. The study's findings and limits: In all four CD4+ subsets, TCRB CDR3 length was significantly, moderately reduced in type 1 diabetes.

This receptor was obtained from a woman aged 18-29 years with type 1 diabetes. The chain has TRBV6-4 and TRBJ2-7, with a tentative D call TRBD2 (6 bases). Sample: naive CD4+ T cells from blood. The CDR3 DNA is TGTGCCAGCAGCCGGTCGGGGGTAGTGTTGTCCTACGAGCAGTACTTC. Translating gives CASSRSGVVLSYEQYF.